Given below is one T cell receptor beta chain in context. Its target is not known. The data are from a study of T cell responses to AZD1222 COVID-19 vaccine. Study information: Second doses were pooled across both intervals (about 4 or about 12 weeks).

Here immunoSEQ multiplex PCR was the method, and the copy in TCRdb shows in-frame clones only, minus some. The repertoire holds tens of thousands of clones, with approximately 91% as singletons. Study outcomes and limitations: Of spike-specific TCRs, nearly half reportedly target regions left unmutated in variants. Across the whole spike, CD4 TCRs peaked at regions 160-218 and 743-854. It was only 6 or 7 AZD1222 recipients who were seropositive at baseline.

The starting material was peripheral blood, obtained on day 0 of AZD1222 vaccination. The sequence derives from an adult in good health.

The CDR3 DNA reads TGTGCCAGCAGTTTCCTAGCGGGAAGGGGGGCCAACGTCCTGACTTTC. It encodes CASSFLAGRGANVLTF. The chain recombines TRBV6-5 with TRBJ2-6, with 9 bases lining up with TRBD2. Losses at the gene ends were 4 bases for V and 4 bases for J; bases not matched to a gene: 5. Per germline, CDR1 MNHEY and CDR2 SVGAGI. This CDR3 contains 16 residues.